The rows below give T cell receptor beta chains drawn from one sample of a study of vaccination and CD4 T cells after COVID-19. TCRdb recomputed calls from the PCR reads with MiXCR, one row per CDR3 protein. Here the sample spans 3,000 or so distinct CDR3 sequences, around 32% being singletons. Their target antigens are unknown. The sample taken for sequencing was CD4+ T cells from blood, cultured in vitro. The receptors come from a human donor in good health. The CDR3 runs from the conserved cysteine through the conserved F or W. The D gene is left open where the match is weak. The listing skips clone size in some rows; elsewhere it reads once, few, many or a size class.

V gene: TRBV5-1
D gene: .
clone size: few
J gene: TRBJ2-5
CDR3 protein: CASSLKGGIYETQYF
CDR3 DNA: TGCGCCAGCAGCTTGAAGGGGGGGATTTATGAGACCCAGTACTTC

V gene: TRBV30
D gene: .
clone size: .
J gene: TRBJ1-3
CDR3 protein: CAWSQGANTIYF
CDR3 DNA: TGTGCCTGGAGTCAAGGGGCAAACACCATATATTTT

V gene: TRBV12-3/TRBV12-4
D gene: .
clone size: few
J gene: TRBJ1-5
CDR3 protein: CASSFSLGSNQPQHF
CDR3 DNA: TGTGCCAGCAGTTTTTCCCTGGGAAGCAATCAGCCCCAGCATTTT

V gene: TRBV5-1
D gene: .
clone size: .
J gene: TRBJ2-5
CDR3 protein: CASSLVRETQYF
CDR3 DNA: TGCGCCAGCAGCTTGGTGCGTGAGACCCAGTACTTC

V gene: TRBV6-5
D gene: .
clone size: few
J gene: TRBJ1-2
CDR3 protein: CASSYGRPPGYTF
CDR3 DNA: TGTGCCAGCAGTTACGGACGCCCACCTGGCTACACCTTC

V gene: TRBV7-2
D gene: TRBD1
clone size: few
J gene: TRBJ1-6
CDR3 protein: CASSSTGYNSPLHF
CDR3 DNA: TGTGCCAGCAGCTCGACAGGGTATAATTCACCCCTCCACTTT

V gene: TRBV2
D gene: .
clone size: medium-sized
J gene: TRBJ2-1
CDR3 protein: CASSRRNNEQFF
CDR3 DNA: TGTGCCAGCAGCAGACGGAACAATGAGCAGTTCTTC

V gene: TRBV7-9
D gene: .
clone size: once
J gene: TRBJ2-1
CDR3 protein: CASSATVPSYNEQFF
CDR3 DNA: TGTGCCAGCAGCGCGACGGTGCCTTCCTACAATGAGCAGTTCTTC

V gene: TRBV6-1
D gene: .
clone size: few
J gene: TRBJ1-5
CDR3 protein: CASSEGGLRTLYSNQPQHF
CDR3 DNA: TGTGCCAGCAGTGAAGGAGGGCTCCGGACCCTGTATAGCAATCAGCCCCAGCATTTT

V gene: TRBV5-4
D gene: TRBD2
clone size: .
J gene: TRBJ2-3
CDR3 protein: CASSQGLAGADTQYF
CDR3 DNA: TGTGCCAGCAGTCAGGGACTAGCGGGGGCAGATACGCAGTATTTT

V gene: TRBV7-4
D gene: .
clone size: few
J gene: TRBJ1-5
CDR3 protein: CASSLVWQPQHF
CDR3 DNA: TGTGCCAGCAGCTTAGTATGGCAGCCCCAGCATTTT

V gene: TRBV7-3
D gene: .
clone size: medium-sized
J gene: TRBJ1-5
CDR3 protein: CASSPTRDSNQPQHF
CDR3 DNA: TGTGCCAGCAGCCCCACCAGGGATAGCAATCAGCCCCAGCATTTT

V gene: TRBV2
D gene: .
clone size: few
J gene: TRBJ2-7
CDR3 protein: CASSVGRSTYEQYF
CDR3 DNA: TGTGCCAGCAGTGTAGGCAGGTCGACGTACGAGCAGTACTTC

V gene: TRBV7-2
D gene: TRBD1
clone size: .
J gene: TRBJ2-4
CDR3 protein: CASSPVTGGENIQYF
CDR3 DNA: TGTGCCAGCAGCCCGGTAACAGGGGGCGAAAACATTCAGTACTTC

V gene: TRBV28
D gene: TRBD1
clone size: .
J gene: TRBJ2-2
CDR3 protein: CAHQQGDGELFF
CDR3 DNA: TGTGCCCATCAACAGGGGGACGGGGAGCTGTTTTTT

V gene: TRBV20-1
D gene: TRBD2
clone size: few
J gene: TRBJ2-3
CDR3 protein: CSATLGTTRTDTQYF
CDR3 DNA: TGCAGTGCTACCCTCGGGACTACCCGCACAGATACGCAGTATTTT

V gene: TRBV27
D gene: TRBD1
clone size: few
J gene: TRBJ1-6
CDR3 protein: CASSSWGYNTGQGARSPLHF
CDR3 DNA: TGTGCCAGCAGTTCATGGGGGTACAACACGGGACAGGGGGCACGGTCACCCCTCCACTTT

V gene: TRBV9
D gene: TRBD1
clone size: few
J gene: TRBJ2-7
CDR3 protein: CASSVEQGGPGVEQYF
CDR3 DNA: TGTGCCAGCAGCGTAGAACAGGGGGGCCCGGGGGTCGAGCAGTACTTC

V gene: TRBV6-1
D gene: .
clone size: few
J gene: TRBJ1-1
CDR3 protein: CASRNAQGNTEAFF
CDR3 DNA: TGTGCCAGCAGAAACGCTCAGGGGAACACTGAAGCTTTCTTT

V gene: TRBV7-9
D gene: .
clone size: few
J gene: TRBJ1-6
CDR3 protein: CASSSRSDSPLHF
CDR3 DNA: TGTGCCAGCAGCTCCAGGAGTGATTCACCCCTCCACTTT

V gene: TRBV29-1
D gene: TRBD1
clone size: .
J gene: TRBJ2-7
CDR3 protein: CSVVTGGRSYEQYF
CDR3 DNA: TGCAGCGTAGTCACAGGGGGCAGATCCTACGAGCAGTACTTC

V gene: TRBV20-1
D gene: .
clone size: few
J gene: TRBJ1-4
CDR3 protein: CSARDNRNEKLFF
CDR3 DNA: TGCAGTGCTAGAGATAACCGGAATGAAAAACTGTTTTTT

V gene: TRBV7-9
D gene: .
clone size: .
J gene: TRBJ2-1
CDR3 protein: CASSLADWVNEQFF
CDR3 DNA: TGTGCCAGCAGCTTAGCTGACTGGGTCAATGAGCAGTTCTTC

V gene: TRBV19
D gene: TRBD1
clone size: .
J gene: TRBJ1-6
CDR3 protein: CASSPGQVIYSYNSPLHF
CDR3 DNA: TGTGCCAGTAGTCCTGGACAGGTGATCTACTCCTATAATTCACCCCTCCACTTT

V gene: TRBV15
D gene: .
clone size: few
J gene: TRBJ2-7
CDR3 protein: CATSRDLGTYEQYF
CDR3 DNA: TGTGCCACCAGCAGAGATCTGGGTACGTACGAGCAGTACTTC

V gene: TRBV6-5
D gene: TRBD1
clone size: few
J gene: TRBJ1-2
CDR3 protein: CASSSRTGDYGYTF
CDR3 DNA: TGTGCCAGCAGTTCCCGGACAGGGGACTATGGCTACACCTTC

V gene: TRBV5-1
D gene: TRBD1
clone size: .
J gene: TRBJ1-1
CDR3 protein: CASSSPGGTGTEAFF
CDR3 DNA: TGCGCCAGCAGCTCGCCGGGTGGGACAGGGACTGAAGCTTTCTTT

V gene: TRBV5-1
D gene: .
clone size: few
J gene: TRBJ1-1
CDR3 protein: CASSLAFGGGTEAFF
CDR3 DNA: TGCGCCAGCAGCTTGGCGTTCGGGGGGGGCACTGAAGCTTTCTTT

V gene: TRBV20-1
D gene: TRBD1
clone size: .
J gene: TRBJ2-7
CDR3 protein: CSALDRMGSYEQYF
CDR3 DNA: TGCAGTGCCTTGGACAGGATGGGAAGCTACGAGCAGTACTTC

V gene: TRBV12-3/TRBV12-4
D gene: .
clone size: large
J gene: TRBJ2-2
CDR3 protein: CASSVYTGELFF
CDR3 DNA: TGTGCCAGCAGCGTATACACCGGGGAGCTGTTTTTT

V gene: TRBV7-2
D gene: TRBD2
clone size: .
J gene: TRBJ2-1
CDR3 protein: CASSLWVAGGSWEQFF
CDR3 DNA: TGTGCCAGCAGCTTATGGGTAGCGGGGGGCTCATGGGAGCAGTTCTTC

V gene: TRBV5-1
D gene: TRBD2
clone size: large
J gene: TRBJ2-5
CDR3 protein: CASSSLSGGGETQYF
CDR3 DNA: TGCGCCAGCAGCTCCCTCAGCGGGGGCGGGGAGACCCAGTACTTC

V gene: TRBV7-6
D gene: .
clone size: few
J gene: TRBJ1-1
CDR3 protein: CASSLDRLDTEAFF
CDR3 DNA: TGTGCCAGCAGCTTAGACAGGTTGGACACTGAAGCTTTCTTT

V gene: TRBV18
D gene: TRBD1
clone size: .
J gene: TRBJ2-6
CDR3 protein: CASSPRTGGGGANVLTF
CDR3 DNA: TGTGCCAGCTCACCTCGGACAGGGGGTGGTGGGGCCAACGTCCTGACTTTC

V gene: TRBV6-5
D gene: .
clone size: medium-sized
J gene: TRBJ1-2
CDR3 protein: CASSLLGGGGYTF
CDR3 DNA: TGTGCCAGCAGTTTATTGGGGGGGGGTGGCTACACCTTC

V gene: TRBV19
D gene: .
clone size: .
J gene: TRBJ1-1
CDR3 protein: CASSNDRSEAFF
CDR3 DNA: TGTGCCAGTAGCAATGACAGGAGTGAAGCTTTCTTT

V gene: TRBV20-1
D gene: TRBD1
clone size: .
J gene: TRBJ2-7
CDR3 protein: CSAFQGEKHEQYF
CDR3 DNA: TGCAGTGCGTTTCAGGGGGAGAAACACGAGCAGTACTTC

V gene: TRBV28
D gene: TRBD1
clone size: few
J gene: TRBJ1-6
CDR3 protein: CASSRVDREPINSPLHF
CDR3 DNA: TGTGCCAGCAGTCGAGTAGACAGGGAGCCCATCAATTCACCCCTCCACTTT

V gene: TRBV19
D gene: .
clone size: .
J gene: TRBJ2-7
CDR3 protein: CASSTNPGSYEQYF
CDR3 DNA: TGTGCCAGTAGTACCAATCCGGGGTCCTACGAGCAGTACTTC

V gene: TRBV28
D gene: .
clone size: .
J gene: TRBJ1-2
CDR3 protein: CASSLGGYGYTF
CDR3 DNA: TGTGCCAGCAGTTTGGGTGGGTATGGCTACACCTTC

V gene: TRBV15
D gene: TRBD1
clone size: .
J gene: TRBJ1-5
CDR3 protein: CATRDSYNQPQHF
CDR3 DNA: TGTGCCACGAGGGACAGCTACAATCAGCCCCAGCATTTT

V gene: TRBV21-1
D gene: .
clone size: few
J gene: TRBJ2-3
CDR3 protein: CASSSLKGSTDTQYF
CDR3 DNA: TGTGCCAGCAGCTCCCTCAAGGGGAGCACAGATACGCAGTATTTT

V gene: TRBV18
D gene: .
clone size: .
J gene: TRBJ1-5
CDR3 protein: CASSQGRAGNQPQHF
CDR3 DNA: TGTGCCAGCTCACAAGGGCGGGCAGGCAATCAGCCCCAGCATTTT

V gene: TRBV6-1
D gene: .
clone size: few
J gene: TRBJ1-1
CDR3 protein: CASSDSGLANTEAFF
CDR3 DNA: TGTGCCAGCAGTGATTCCGGCCTGGCGAACACTGAAGCTTTCTTT

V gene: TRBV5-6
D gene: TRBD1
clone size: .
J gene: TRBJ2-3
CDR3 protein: CASSLGRDRDTQYF
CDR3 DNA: TGTGCCAGCAGCTTGGGGCGGGACAGGGATACGCAGTATTTT

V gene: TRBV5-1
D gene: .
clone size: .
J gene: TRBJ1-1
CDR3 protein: CASSLGVGGTEAFF
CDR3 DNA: TGCGCCAGCAGCTTGGGTGTAGGGGGCACTGAAGCTTTCTTT

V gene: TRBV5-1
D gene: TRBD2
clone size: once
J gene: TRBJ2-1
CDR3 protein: CASSSGLSHEQFF
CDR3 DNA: TGCGCCAGCAGCTCGGGACTATCGCATGAGCAGTTCTTC

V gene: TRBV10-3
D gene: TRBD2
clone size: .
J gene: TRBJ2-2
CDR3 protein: CAIRTSGSSNTGELFF
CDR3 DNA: TGTGCCATCAGGACTAGCGGGAGTTCTAACACCGGGGAGCTGTTTTTT

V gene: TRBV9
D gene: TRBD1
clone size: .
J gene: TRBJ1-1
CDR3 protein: CASSVVDRGTEAFF
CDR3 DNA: TGTGCCAGCAGCGTAGTGGACAGGGGGACTGAAGCTTTCTTT

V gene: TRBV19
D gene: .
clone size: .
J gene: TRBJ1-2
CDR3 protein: CASSITSNLYGYTF
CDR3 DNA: TGTGCCAGTAGTATTACCTCCAACCTCTATGGCTACACCTTC

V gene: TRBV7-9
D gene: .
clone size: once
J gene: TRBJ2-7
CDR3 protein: CASSQGLQPSYEQYF
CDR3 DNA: TGTGCCAGCAGCCAGGGCCTACAGCCTTCCTACGAGCAGTACTTC

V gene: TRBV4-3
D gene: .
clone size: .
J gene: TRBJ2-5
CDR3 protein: CASSQDITSGGETQYF
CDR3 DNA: TGCGCCAGCAGCCAAGATATAACCTCAGGCGGTGAGACCCAGTACTTC

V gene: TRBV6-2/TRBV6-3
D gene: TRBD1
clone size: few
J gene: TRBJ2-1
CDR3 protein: CASSYGRGRGNEQFF
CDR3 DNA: TGTGCCAGCAGTTACGGCAGGGGGCGGGGCAATGAGCAGTTCTTC

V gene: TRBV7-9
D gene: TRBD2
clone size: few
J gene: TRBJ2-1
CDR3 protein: CASSLVRGGVNNEQFF
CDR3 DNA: TGTGCCAGCAGCTTGGTCCGCGGGGGGGTGAACAATGAGCAGTTCTTC

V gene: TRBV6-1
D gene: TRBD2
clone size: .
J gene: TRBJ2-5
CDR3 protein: CASSEQLAGGSLRKTQCF
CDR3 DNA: TGTGCCAGCAGTGAGCAACTAGCGGGAGGGAGTCTACGAAAGACCCAGTGCTTC